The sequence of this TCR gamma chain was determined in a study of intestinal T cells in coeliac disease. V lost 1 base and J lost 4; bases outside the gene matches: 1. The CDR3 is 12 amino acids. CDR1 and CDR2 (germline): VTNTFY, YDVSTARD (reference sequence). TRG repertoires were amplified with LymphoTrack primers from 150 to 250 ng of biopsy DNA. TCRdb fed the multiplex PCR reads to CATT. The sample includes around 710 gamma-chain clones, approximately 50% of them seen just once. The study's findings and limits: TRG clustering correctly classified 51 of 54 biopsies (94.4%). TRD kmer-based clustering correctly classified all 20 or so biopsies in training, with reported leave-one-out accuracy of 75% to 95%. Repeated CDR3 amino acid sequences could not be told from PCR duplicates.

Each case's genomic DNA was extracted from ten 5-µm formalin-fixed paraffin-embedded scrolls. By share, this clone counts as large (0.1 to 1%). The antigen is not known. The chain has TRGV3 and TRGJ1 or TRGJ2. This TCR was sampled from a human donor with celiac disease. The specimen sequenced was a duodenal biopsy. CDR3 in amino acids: CATWDSYYKKLF. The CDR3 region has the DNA TGTGCCACCTGGGACAGCTATTATAAGAAACTCTTT.